The entry that follows covers one TCR beta chain sequence. Its antigen is as yet unknown. The data derive from a study of T cells expressing NK-cell markers. Study as a whole: Out of eight donors sequenced, seven tested HCMV-seropositive and the remaining one seronegative.

Per germline, CDR1 LNHDA and CDR2 SQIVND (reference sequence). CDR3 size: 15 residues. General study results and limits: As a fraction of CD8+ T cells, dominant NKG2C+ clonotypes reached roughly 1.0-8% in six donors.

TCRdb re-called the 5' RACE reads and shows each CDR3 protein once, DNA omitted. This repertoire comprises 3,000 to 3,500 distinct CDR3 sequences; its ten largest clones make up less than 40%. The sequence was collected from a woman between 18 and 29 years old in good health. The sequencing input was blood T cells: a sorted CD56 or NKG2C T cell subset, CD4+ or CD8+ T cells, or bulk PBMC T cells (not recorded which). V is TRBV19 and J is TRBJ2-6. CDR3 sequence reads: CASSLIVTGANVLTF.